This T cell receptor beta chain was identified in a study of T cell responses to AZD1222 COVID-19 vaccine. This CDR3 spans 16 amino acids. Germline V lookup: CDR1 SEHNR, CDR2 FQNEAQ (reference sequence). J gave up 4 bases and V 5 bases, and 10 bases lay outside the gene matches. The study, taken as a whole, reports: Baseline antibody screening turned up just a handful of seropositive AZD1222 recipients.

The method was immunoSEQ multiplex PCR; TCRdb's version includes in-frame clones alone and lacks a portion of them. Of fewer than 150,000 clones listed, around 88% were seen once; the top ten hold roughly 5%. As for this clone: What it binds is not known.

The specimen was peripheral blood, collected on day 0 of AZD1222 vaccination. The clonotype was recovered from an adult in good health. The chain uses TRBV7-9 and TRBJ1-2, with 10 bases aligning to TRBD1. CDR3 nucleotide sequence: TGTGCCAGCAGCAAGCGAGGACAGGGGGGCGCCTATGGCTACACCTTC. Protein product: CASSKRGQGGAYGYTF.